This TCR beta chain came from a study of blood T cell repertoires in COVID-19 (dated by TCRdb to between 2020 and 2021). Regarding the research as a whole: Samples from collaborators originated in the United States, Italy and Spain and spanned both the acute and convalescent phases of COVID-19. The prospective study material was composed of cDNA or gDNA derived from T cells, B-cell-depleted T cells, or PBMCs. The dataset comprised deeply sampled blood TCRbeta repertoires from subjects exposed to, actively infected with, or recovered from COVID-19. The repertoires were released in a freely available public database intended as a resource for research on the immune response to SARS-CoV-2. The samples were drawn from two sources: the first 160 participants of the ongoing ImmuneRACE study, and some 1,300 subjects contributed by 6 global collaborators. A de-identified subject ID, COVID-19 status, age in years and sex were almost always included in the sample metadata. HLA class I and class II types, where available, came from metadata supplied by the sample provider rather than from assay-based typing.

Beyond this particular receptor, the publication reports: The quantity of clinical and demographic metadata differed by source and by participant and was supplied without curation.

The immunoSEQ Assay, a bias-controlled multiplex PCR, was used to amplify TCRbeta CDR3 regions from genomic DNA. As for the original processing: Nucleated cell counts per sample were estimated from amplification of reference gene primers within the assay. To quantify the absolute abundance of each unique TCRbeta CDR3 rearrangement, sequence reads were collapsed and filtered. For each sample, productive Simpson clonality was calculated as the square root of Simpson's diversity index across productive rearrangements. TCRdb obtained this table from immuneACCESS and retained in-frame rearrangements with V and J assigned. These tables miss some clones; where compared with another copy, unresolved V genes account for less than half of the shortfall, and the remainder is unexplained. For V, J and clone size, that table is used; D and trimming come from the DNA. The sample table lists 250,000 or so clones, about nine tenths of them with a count of one. Jointly, the top ten make up 2.5% to 3% of the sample.

The germline V gene (reference sequence) specifies LNHDA as CDR1 and SQIVND as CDR2. The CDR3 runs 13 amino acids, cysteine and phenylalanine included. Only the CDR3 portion is preserved as DNA: 39 bases, with reading frame beginning at the first base. Between the V and J ends, shortened by 3 bases and 5 bases respectively, the junction contains 8 bases. Collaborating institutions collected whole blood in K2EDTA tubes following their own protocols. For TCRbeta analysis, collaborators shipped samples in one of three forms: frozen whole blood, isolated PBMCs, or DNA extracted from either of those sample types. To note about this clone: Its antigen is still unknown. No per-base quality is available; no much larger clone lies one base away.

The chain employs TRBV19 and TRBJ1-5, with an unclear D gene assignment. The TCR sequence derives from a woman between 25 and 40 years old with active or convalescent COVID-19. Sequencing was carried out using peripheral blood. At the DNA level, the sequence is TGTGCCAGTAGTATCACAGCCTATCAGCCCCAGCATTTT. Protein translation: CASSITAYQPQHF.